The next 27 T cell receptor beta chains were all read from a single sample in a study of shared clonotypes between healthy human individuals. TCRdb's table, derived via immunoSEQ multiplex PCR, lists solely in-frame clones and lacks some. The table shows about 2 million clones, with 85% to 95% occurring only once. Sequenced sample: naive CD4+ T cells sorted from blood. Subset in this sample: CD45RA+ positively selected. These receptors were obtained from a man aged 18 to 29 in good health.

The gene calls are TRBV7-2 and TRBJ2-3, with D hard to call. Germline CDR1 is SGHTA and CDR2 is FQGNSA. The CDR3 has 15 amino acids. Trimming pared 4 bases from V and 0 bases from J, leaving 11 bases between. Here the CDR3 reads CASSSSAASTDTQYF. The CDR3 DNA sequence: TGTGCCAGCAGCTCGTCAGCCGCGAGCACAGATACGCAGTATTTT.

The rearrangement uses TRBV6-1 and TRBJ2-4; D may match TRBD1 or TRBD2 (5 bases each). The germline gives CDR1 MNHNS, CDR2 SASEGT. Deletions cut 3 bases from V and 6 bases from J, with 15 bases between. The CDR3 is 15 amino acids. The CDR3 is CASSDPTARGNIQYF. DNA for the CDR3: TGTGCCAGCAGTGATCCCACAGCGAGGGGAAACATTCAGTACTTC.

V and J are TRBV28 and TRBJ2-2, with 7 nucleotides matching TRBD1. Per germline, CDR1 MDHEN and CDR2 SYDVKM. After removal of 7 bases from V and 4 bases from J, the junction contained 6 bases not matched to a gene. CDR3 size: 14 residues. CDR3 nucleotides: TGTGCCAGCACCGACAGGGCTGGCACCGGGGAGCTGTTTTTT. Encoded protein: CASTDRAGTGELFF.

This clone was detected only once. This chain uses TRBV5-1 with TRBJ2-7, with D possibly TRBD1 on 5 matching bases. The CDR3 length is 14 residues. Germline V gene sequence: CDR1 SGHRS, CDR2 YFSETQ. V lost 0 bases, J lost 3 bases, and 10 bases lay in between. This CDR3 reads CASSLGGFGYEQYF. In nucleotides, the CDR3 is TGCGCCAGCAGCTTGGGGGGCTTCGGCTACGAGCAGTACTTC.

J is TRBJ2-3 and V is TRBV29-1; D gene ambiguous. Trimming cost V 6 bases and J 3 bases, with 10 bases left between them. The CDR3 extends over 12 amino acids. Per germline, CDR1 SQVTM and CDR2 ANQGSEA. CDR3 in DNA: TGCAGCGTGCGCCCTTCGACAGATACGCAGTATTTT. Translated: CSVRPSTDTQYF.

This chain uses TRBV6-5 with TRBJ1-2; 8 bases agree with TRBD1. Germline V gives CDR1 MNHEY, CDR2 SVGAGI. CDR3 length: 12 residues. J lost 7 bases, V lost 8 bases, and 6 bases had no gene match. The CDR3 reads CASLDRVAGYTF. The CDR3 coding sequence is TGTGCCAGCTTGGACAGGGTTGCTGGCTACACCTTC.

The chain recombines TRBV30 with TRBJ1-1, with TRBD1 identical over 7 bases. The CDR3 totals 15 residues. J lost 7 bases, V lost 0 bases, and 11 bases had no gene match. Germline CDR1 reads GTSNPN; CDR2 reads SVGIG (reference sequence). CDR3: CAWSVPVGQAFEAFF. In nucleotides, the CDR3 is TGTGCCTGGAGTGTACCCGTAGGACAGGCTTTTGAAGCTTTCTTT.

Points on this clone: The same CDR3 also results from other DNA sequences found in this sample. The chain recombines TRBV6-5 with TRBJ1-1; 8 bases fit TRBD1. V lost 6 bases, J lost 7 bases, and 4 bases stayed unmatched. Per germline, CDR1 MNHEY and CDR2 SVGAGI. The CDR3 has 12 residues. The CDR3 DNA reads TGTGCCAGCAGCCGACAGGGGCGTGAAGCTTTCTTT. This codes for CASSRQGREAFF.

The J gene is TRBJ1-3, the V gene TRBV6-1; D gene unclear. Per germline, CDR1 MNHNS and CDR2 SASEGT. V was pared by 1 base and J by 0 bases, with 13 bases between. The CDR3 contains 17 residues. The CDR3 DNA sequence: TGTGCCAGCAGTGAAGAGAGGGTGATCAACTCTGGAAACACCATATATTTT. Protein product: CASSEERVINSGNTIYF.

In DNA, the CDR3 is TGTGCCAGCAGCTTGCTATCAGGGGGTCCGTATAATTCACCCCTCCACTTT. It specifies CASSLLSGGPYNSPLHF. V is TRBV5-6 and J is TRBJ1-6; TRBD1 agrees at 7 bases. J lost 4 bases, V lost 1 base, and 8 bases had no gene match. Germline values: CDR1 SGHDT, CDR2 YYEEEE. The CDR3 extends over 17 amino acids.

The chain joins TRBV2 to TRBJ2-3; TRBD2 might be the D (6 bases). The germline gives CDR1 SNHLY, CDR2 FYNNEI. The CDR3 runs 14 residues. V was pared by 7 bases and J by 2 bases, with 13 bases between. The CDR3 DNA reads as TGTGCCAGCACCCGCGGGGAGCCCACAGATACGCAGTATTTT. Its translation: CASTRGEPTDTQYF.

On this clone: Compared with germline, one end of the junction differs, possibly owing to a read error. The gene calls are TRBV5-1 and TRBJ1-4; unclear D gene. The CDR3 covers 13 residues. Germline V gene lookup returns CDR1 SGHRS and CDR2 YFSETQ. The CDR3 region has the DNA TGCGCCAGCAGCTTGGCCTTAAACGACCCCCTACGTTTC. Amino acid sequence: CASSLALNDPLRF.

This clone was counted a few times. The CDR3, as DNA: TGTGCCAGCAGCCAAGCCCCGTATTCCTACGAGCAGTACTTC. Its protein product is CASSQAPYSYEQYF. V and J are TRBV14 and TRBJ2-7; D gene unclear. Trimming took off 1 base at V and 1 base at J, with 8 bases between the two ends. Germline values: CDR1 SGHDN, CDR2 FVKESK. The CDR3 is made up of 14 amino acids.

The V call is TRBV10-2, the J call TRBJ1-6; weak D call: TRBD1 (5 bases). The CDR3 loop spans 16 amino acids. The V gene's germline CDR1 is WSHSY and CDR2 SAAADI. The V end was cut by 6 bases, the J end by 5 bases, with 17 bases between. DNA of the CDR3: TGCGCCAGCAGGGGACTAGAGAGGACCGATAATTCACCCCTCCACTTT. Protein sequence: CASRGLERTDNSPLHF.

This CDR3 reads CASSEQGSSDTQYF. CDR3 sequence (DNA): TGTGCCAGCAGCGAACAGGGTTCCTCAGATACGCAGTATTTT. This chain joins TRBV7-8 and TRBJ2-3; D perhaps matches TRBD1 (6 bases). CDR1 is SGHVS, CDR2 FQNEAQ, per germline. V lost 5 bases to trimming and J lost 4 bases, with 13 bases between them. The CDR3 has 14 amino acids.

The chain is built from TRBV6-5 and TRBJ1-3; possibly TRBD1 for D (6 bases). Germline-derived CDR1 and CDR2 are MNHEY and SVGAGI. Trimming took off 4 bases at V and 4 bases at J, with 17 bases between the two ends. This CDR3 contains 16 residues. The CDR3 sequence: CASSSPSLGAGNTIYF. CDR3 bases: TGTGCCAGCAGTTCCCCCTCCTTGGGGGCGGGAAACACCATATATTTT.

The J gene is TRBJ1-2, the V gene TRBV6-6, with a tentative D call TRBD1 (6 bases). Germline V lookup: CDR1 MNHNY, CDR2 SVGAGI (reference sequence). The CDR3 runs 12 residues. The V gene lost 4 bases and the J gene lost 6 bases, with 9 bases spanning the gap. This CDR3 reads CASSSQGNGYTF. The CDR3 DNA reads as TGTGCCAGCAGTTCCCAGGGGAATGGCTACACCTTC.

The V and J genes are TRBV11-2 and TRBJ2-6; 12 positions agree with TRBD2. V was clipped by 4 bases and J by 0 bases; unmatched bases: 7. Germline V gene lookup returns CDR1 SGHAT and CDR2 FQNNGV. This CDR3 region has 19 residues. CDR3 DNA: TGTGCCAGCAGCTCAAGGACTAGCGGGACCCTCTCTGGGGCCAACGTCCTGACTTTC. Translating gives CASSSRTSGTLSGANVLTF.

J is TRBJ2-2 and V is TRBV10-1, with 7 bases lining up with TRBD2. J was trimmed by 5 bases and V by 6 bases; bases with no gene match: 6. Germline V gene data show CDR1 as WNHNN and CDR2 as SYGVQD (reference sequence). The CDR3 covers 14 residues. This CDR3 reads CASRPGEGTGELFF. The CDR3, as DNA: TGCGCCAGCAGGCCGGGGGAGGGAACCGGGGAGCTGTTTTTT.

This clone showed up just once. CDR3 in amino acids: CASSESIRGGYEQYF. The CDR3 DNA reads TGCGCCAGCAGTGAGTCGATCCGAGGGGGATACGAGCAGTACTTC. The chain employs TRBV10-1 and TRBJ2-7, with D perhaps TRBD1 (6 bases). The germline V gene has CDR1 WNHNN and CDR2 SYGVQD (reference sequence). V dropped 0 bases and J dropped 4 bases, with 13 bases sitting between them. The CDR3 is 15 amino acids.

This clone has only a few counts. The junction and the germline gene differ at one end; a read error may be behind it. Other DNA sequences in the sample encode the same CDR3. The chain couples TRBV18 to TRBJ2-2; TRBD1 is a possible D gene (6 bases). Germline V gene sequence: CDR1 KGHSH, CDR2 LQKENI. This CDR3 contains 14 residues. CDR3 nucleotide sequence: TGTGCCAGCTCGCCACAGGGTAACACCGGGGAGCTGTTTTTT. It translates to CASSPQGNTGELFF.

The chain combines TRBV5-1 with TRBJ1-1; D remains ambiguous. The CDR3 totals 15 residues. CDR1 and CDR2 (germline): SGHRS, YFSETQ. The V end lost 3 bases, the J end lost 2 bases, and 14 bases lay between the germline ends. The CDR3 region has the DNA TGCGCCAGCAGCTACCGGGGAGTGAGCAACACTGAAGCTTTCTTT. Translated: CASSYRGVSNTEAFF.

In nucleotides, the CDR3 is TGTGCCAGCTCACCCGGGACTGAGCTATTTTCACCCCTCCACTTT. This sequence encodes CASSPGTELFSPLHF. The rearrangement links TRBV18 to TRBJ1-6; tentative D call: TRBD1 (5 bases). CDR1 is KGHSH, CDR2 LQKENI, per germline. The CDR3 covers 15 residues. V lost 3 bases and J lost 9, with 15 bases in between.

This clone was recorded only once. The chain carries TRBV6-1 and TRBJ2-1; 11 nucleotides line up with TRBD1. CDR1 is MNHNS, CDR2 SASEGT, per germline. The CDR3 runs 16 residues. J lost 3 bases, V lost 3 bases, and 4 bases had no gene match. The CDR3 loop reads CASSELGTGGYNEQFF. As DNA, the CDR3 is TGTGCCAGCAGTGAGCTTGGGACAGGGGGCTACAATGAGCAGTTCTTC.

V usage is TRBV6-4 and J usage is TRBJ2-1; 13 bases fit TRBD2. CDR1 is MRHNA and CDR2 is SNTAGT in the germline V gene. The CDR3 loop spans 16 amino acids. V was clipped by 7 bases and J by 4 bases; unmatched bases: 7. CDR3 protein: CASTGLAGVLYNEQFF. The CDR3 coding sequence is TGTGCCAGCACCGGACTAGCGGGAGTTTTATACAATGAGCAGTTCTTC.

About this clone: An end of the junction does not agree with germline; a read error may underlie this. J is TRBJ2-7 and V is TRBV18, with 10 nucleotides matching TRBD2. This CDR3 has 16 residues. Germline CDR1 and CDR2: KGHSH and LQKENI. The CDR3 bases are TGTGCCTGCTCACCCGGACTAGCGGACCTCTCCTACGAGCAGTACTTC. Encoded protein: CACSPGLADLSYEQYF. Full variable domain (remainder filled in from reference TRBV18 and TRBJ2-7): NAGVMQNPRHLVRRRGQEARLRCSPMKGHSHVYWYRQLPEEGLKFMVYLQKENIIDESGMPKERFSAEFPKEGPSILRIQQVVRGDSAAYFCACSPGLADLSYEQYFGPGTRLTVT.

This CDR3 reads CASAQIGNPVWETQYF. The DNA of the CDR3 is TGTGCTAGTGCCCAAATCGGGAACCCGGTTTGGGAGACCCAGTACTTC. This sequence joins TRBV12-5 and TRBJ2-5, with D possibly being TRBD2 (5 bases). CDR1 and CDR2 (germline): LGHNT, FRNRAP. Deletions cut 7 bases from V and 5 bases from J, with 23 bases between. This CDR3 is 16 amino acids long.